The 26 T cell receptor beta chains listed next were all sequenced from one sample in a study of sequential checkpoint blockade in melanoma. Sample treatment: randomized to nivolumab then ipilimumab (arm A) or the reverse (arm B). Assay used: immunoSEQ multiplex PCR; TCRdb lists only in-frame clones, some missing. The sample includes around 30,000 clones, about 88% of them seen just once. The sequences come from CD8+ T cells sorted from blood (inferred from file names), collected from a patient given nivolumab and ipilimumab in sequence. Receptor source: a human donor with melanoma.

The gene calls are TRBV13 and TRBJ1-2; 10 bases are a match to TRBD1. The V gene end was trimmed by 5 bases and the J gene end by 5 bases; junction bases not matched to a gene: 14. This CDR3 has 17 residues. In germline, CDR1 is PRHDT, CDR2 FYEKMQ (reference sequence). CDR3 bases: TGTGCCAGCAGCCCCATGACAGGGGGCGGGGGGTTGTATGGCTACACCTTC. It encodes CASSPMTGGGGLYGYTF.

The chain carries TRBV5-4 and TRBJ2-1, with a weak D call TRBD2 (5 bases). The CDR3 runs to 14 residues. Per germline, CDR1 SGHNT and CDR2 YYREEE (reference sequence). Trimming pared 0 bases from V and 4 bases from J, leaving 8 bases between. CDR3 protein: CASSLASPYNEQFF. CDR3 DNA sequence: TGTGCCAGCAGCTTGGCTAGCCCTTACAATGAGCAGTTCTTC.

This clone has only a few counts. The chain links TRBV4-1 to TRBJ2-3; D gene ambiguous. This CDR3 spans 16 amino acids. The V end lost 1 base, the J end lost 5 bases, and 16 bases lay between the germline ends. Per germline, CDR1 MGHRA and CDR2 YSYEKL. CDR3 in amino acids: CASSQVGSLRGDTQYF. CDR3 bases: TGCGCCAGCAGCCAAGTTGGGTCTTTGCGAGGAGATACGCAGTATTTT.

The rearrangement joins TRBV6-5 to TRBJ2-3; no clear D. The CDR3 contains 12 residues. Looked up from germline, CDR1 is MNHEY and CDR2 is SVGAGI. The V end was cut by 7 bases, the J end by 5 bases, with 10 bases between. The DNA for the CDR3 is TGTGCCAGCAACCCCGGCGGAGATACGCAGTATTTT. It yields the protein CASNPGGDTQYF.

In this sample, this clone turned up a few times. This chain links TRBV4-3 with TRBJ2-7, with TRBD1 identical over 9 bases. Germline loops: CDR1 LGHNA, CDR2 YSLEER. There are 16 residues in the CDR3. V lost 2 bases to trimming and J lost 5 bases; unmatched junction nucleotides: 10. In nucleotides, the CDR3 is TGCGCCAGCAGCCAAACAACTGTATGGACAGGGGACGAGCAGTACTTC. Protein product: CASSQTTVWTGDEQYF.

The CDR3 sequence: CASSLGQGAIHEQYF. CDR3 coding DNA: TGTGCCAGCAGCCTAGGACAGGGGGCTATCCACGAGCAGTACTTC. This chain links TRBV7-9 with TRBJ2-7; 11 bases are shared with TRBD1. The germline CDR1 and CDR2 sequences are SEHNR and FQNEAQ (reference sequence). The CDR3 runs to 15 residues. V was pared by 5 bases and J by 5 bases, with 8 bases of the junction left unmatched.

The chain combines TRBV4-3 with TRBJ2-2, with 7 bases aligning to TRBD2. The CDR3 is made up of 16 amino acids. In germline, CDR1 is LGHNA, CDR2 YSLEER. V was clipped by 1 base and J by 2 bases; unmatched bases: 4. The chain's CDR3 is CASSQGLADNTGELFF. The CDR3 nucleotides are TGCGCCAGCAGCCAAGGGCTAGCGGACAACACCGGGGAGCTGTTTTTT.

The chain recombines TRBV6-1 with TRBJ2-2; 9 nucleotides match TRBD1. The V gene's germline CDR1 is MNHNS and CDR2 SASEGT. The CDR3 has 19 residues. With V trimmed by 4 bases and J by 7 bases, 19 bases remained unmatched. The CDR3 DNA follows: TGTGCCAGCAGTGGATCATCAACCGGACAGGGGAAAGATATCGGGGAGCTGTTTTTT. Amino acid sequence: CASSGSSTGQGKDIGELFF.

This chain uses TRBV7-9 with TRBJ2-5, with D possibly TRBD1 on 8 matching bases. V was pared by 5 bases and J by 1 base, with 20 bases between. This CDR3 comprises 17 residues. CDR1 is SEHNR and CDR2 is FQNEAQ in the germline V gene (reference sequence). CDR3 DNA: TGTGCCAGCAGCGGGGGGGGGTCAGGGGGCCTCCAAGAGACCCAGTACTTC. It yields the protein CASSGGGSGGLQETQYF.

The chain carries TRBV19 and TRBJ2-7, with TRBD1 identical over 7 bases. The CDR3 has 14 amino acids. CDR1 and CDR2 (germline): LNHDA, SQIVND (reference sequence). V lost 1 base, J lost 2 bases, and 2 bases stayed unmatched. The CDR3 sequence is CASSIGDRTYEQYF. Written as DNA, the CDR3 is TGTGCCAGTAGTATAGGGGACAGAACCTACGAGCAGTACTTC.

A single count supports this clone. This chain links TRBV7-6 with TRBJ2-7; D may be TRBD1 (5 bases). CDR1 is SGHVS, CDR2 FNYEAQ, per germline. The CDR3 runs 15 residues. Trimming pared 2 bases from V and 6 bases from J, leaving 17 bases between. The CDR3 region has the DNA TGTGCCAGCAGCTTATTGGGCAGGGCCACGGGCGAGCAGTACTTC. Amino acids: CASSLLGRATGEQYF. The variable domain in full, completed from reference TRBV7-6 and TRBJ2-7, reads GAGVSQSPRYKVTKRGQDVALRCDPISGHVSLYWYRQALGQGPEFLTYFNYEAQQDKSGLPNDRFSAERPEGSISTLTIQRTEQRDSAMYRCASSLLGRATGEQYFGPGTRLTVT.

This clone was counted only a few times. This chain uses TRBV27 with TRBJ2-2; D possibly corresponds to TRBD1 (5 bases). The CDR3 consists of 12 residues. Looked up from germline, CDR1 is MNHEY and CDR2 is SMNVEV (reference sequence). V lost 8 bases and J 7 bases, leaving 11 bases between the germline ends. As DNA, the CDR3 is TGTGCCAGCGGCAGGGTTGGCGGGGAGCTGTTTTTT. This codes for CASGRVGGELFF.

The J gene is TRBJ2-2, the V gene TRBV4-2; 8 bases match TRBD2. The CDR3 is made up of 16 amino acids. With V trimmed by 3 bases and J by 6 bases, 9 bases remained unmatched. Germline V CDR1 and CDR2: LGHNA, YNFKEQ. The DNA for the CDR3 is TGTGCCAGCAGCCAGGACCCATCGGGGGGGGCCGGGGAGCTGTTTTTT. It is translated as CASSQDPSGGAGELFF.

This chain connects TRBV2 to TRBJ2-7; 13 positions match TRBD2. The CDR3 is 19 residues long. V dropped 7 bases and J dropped 9; count of bases not matched to a gene: 24. Germline values: CDR1 SNHLY, CDR2 FYNNEI. CDR3 region: CASNGLSGLAGVPPRWQYF. Written as DNA, the CDR3 is TGTGCCAGCAATGGTCTGTCCGGACTAGCGGGAGTGCCCCCCCGGTGGCAGTACTTC.

V usage is TRBV28 and J usage is TRBJ1-3; 7 nucleotides agree with TRBD1. This CDR3 comprises 15 residues. Losses at the gene ends were 1 base for V and 3 bases for J; bases not matched to a gene: 3. Germline V gene data show CDR1 as MDHEN and CDR2 as SYDVKM. The CDR3 coding sequence is TGTGCCAGCAGTTTATTGGGACAGATTGGAAACACCATATATTTT. It yields the protein CASSLLGQIGNTIYF.

The rearrangement links TRBV5-1 to TRBJ2-7; TRBD2 aligns across 7 bases. CDR1 and CDR2 from the germline V gene are SGHRS and YFSETQ. V lost 4 bases and J lost 2; bases outside the gene matches: 6. The CDR3 has 14 residues. DNA of the CDR3: TGCGCCAGCAGCACAGCGGGGCCGACCTACGAGCAGTACTTC. Amino acid sequence: CASSTAGPTYEQYF.

V gene TRBV28 combines with J gene TRBJ2-7; 16 bases align to TRBD2. The trim removed 6 bases at V and 5 bases at J, leaving 4 bases unmatched. Germline V CDR1 and CDR2: MDHEN, SYDVKM. The CDR3 is made up of 15 amino acids. The CDR3 DNA follows: TGTGCCAGCAGCGGGACTAGCGGGAGGGTCGACGAGCAGTACTTC. The encoded protein is CASSGTSGRVDEQYF.

V gene TRBV25-1 combines with J gene TRBJ2-1; TRBD2 aligns across 10 bases. Trimming removed 6 bases from V and 4 bases from J; junction bases left unmatched: 3. CDR3 length: 14 amino acids. Germline V CDR1 and CDR2: MGHDK, SYGVNS. CDR3 amino acids: CASSLAGVYNEQFF. CDR3 bases: TGTGCCAGCAGCCTAGCGGGAGTATACAATGAGCAGTTCTTC.

The V call is TRBV25-1, the J call TRBJ2-2; maybe TRBD2 (5 bases). The length of the CDR3 is 14 residues. V lost 6 bases and J lost 3, with 11 bases in between. Germline V gene lookup returns CDR1 MGHDK and CDR2 SYGVNS. The CDR3 DNA sequence: TGTGCCAGCAGACTAGAATCTTACACCGGGGAGCTGTTTTTT. Amino acids: CASRLESYTGELFF.

This chain joins TRBV27 and TRBJ2-7; D not certain. The V end lost 4 bases, the J end lost 7 bases, and 17 bases lay between the germline ends. The CDR3 has 14 residues. Germline V CDR1 and CDR2: MNHEY, SMNVEV (reference sequence). In nucleotides, the CDR3 is TGTGCCAGCAGTTCATACAACGACTTGAGGGAGCAGTACTTC. Residues: CASSSYNDLREQYF.

This sequence joins TRBV5-4 and TRBJ2-1, with TRBD1 identical over 9 bases. This CDR3 spans 15 amino acids. V trimming: 9 bases; J trimming: 6 bases; junction bases outside the gene matches: 13. Germline assignment: CDR1 SGHNT and CDR2 YYREEE (reference sequence). CDR3 DNA: TGTGCCATCGGGCGAGAGGGGACAGGGCGCAATGAGCAGTTCTTC. This encodes CAIGREGTGRNEQFF. The full variable domain, completed using reference TRBV5-4 and TRBJ2-1, is ETGVTQSPTHLIKTRGQQVTLRCSSQSGHNTVSWYQQALGQGPQFIFQYYREEENGRGNFPPRFSGLQFPNYSSELNVNALELDDSALYLCAIGREGTGRNEQFFGPGTRLTVL.

This clone was seen just once. The V gene is TRBV28, the J gene TRBJ2-1, with 11 bases aligning to TRBD2. V trimming: 6 bases; J trimming: 9 bases; junction bases outside the gene matches: 10. Germline V lookup: CDR1 MDHEN, CDR2 SYDVKM. The CDR3 is 15 amino acids. In DNA form, the CDR3 reads TGTGCCAGCAGACGGACTAGCGGGCCACGGGGTGAGCAGTTCTTC. Protein: CASRRTSGPRGEQFF.

The chain is built from TRBV6-5 and TRBJ2-2, with 8 bases lining up with TRBD2. Per germline, CDR1 MNHEY and CDR2 SVGAGI. The V and J ends lost 4 bases and 1 base, in that order; junction bases with no gene match: 2. The CDR3 is 15 residues long. CDR3 in amino acids: CASSLLAENTGELFF. CDR3 sequence (DNA): TGTGCCAGCAGTTTACTAGCGGAGAACACCGGGGAGCTGTTTTTT.

About this clone itself: Other DNA sequences in the same sample also yield this CDR3. This chain uses TRBV6-6 with TRBJ1-1, with D perhaps matching TRBD1 (5 bases). V dropped 0 bases and J dropped 2 bases, with 10 bases sitting between them. Germline V gene sequence: CDR1 MNHNY, CDR2 SVGAGI (reference sequence). The CDR3 contains 15 residues. The CDR3 protein is CASSYSPGLNTEAFF. The CDR3 DNA follows: TGTGCCAGCAGTTACTCCCCGGGACTAAACACTGAAGCTTTCTTT.

This chain connects TRBV15 to TRBJ2-6, with 9 positions matching TRBD1. This CDR3 spans 21 amino acids. With 1 base clipped from V and 4 bases from J, the junction kept 17 bases outside the gene matches. From germline, CDR1 is LNHNV and CDR2 YYDKDF (reference sequence). The CDR3 loop is CATSRVIGDLQGAEGANVLTF. The CDR3 DNA reads as TGTGCCACCAGCAGAGTAATTGGGGATCTACAGGGGGCTGAGGGGGCCAACGTCCTGACTTTC.

CDR3 nucleotide sequence: TGTGCCAGCAGCTTACTGGGACAGACCTACGAGCAGTACTTC. Its translation is CASSLLGQTYEQYF. V usage is TRBV7-8 and J usage is TRBJ2-7, with TRBD1 matching over 7 bases. This CDR3 spans 14 amino acids. CDR1 and CDR2 (germline): SGHVS, FQNEAQ. J gave up 2 bases and V 2 bases, and 3 bases lay outside the gene matches.